This T cell receptor (beta chain) was sequenced for a study of post-analysis software for immune sequencing data. Study-level background: There were relapsing-remitting, secondary progressive and progressive-relapsing multiple sclerosis among the disease courses included.

This clonotype occurred a few times. The TCR beta cDNA libraries carried unique molecular identifiers. TCRdb independently ran MiXCR on the PCR reads; one entry per CDR3 protein. The table has about half a million distinct CDR3 sequences, roughly 34% seen once; the top ten hold roughly 6%. Input material: blood. The source is a girl aged 2 to 17 with multiple sclerosis.

CDR3 amino acids: CAAGRSSYNEQFF. The CDR3 bases are TGTGCCGCCGGACGGAGCTCCTACAATGAGCAGTTCTTC. This chain uses TRBV2 with TRBJ2-1; D remains ambiguous. Per germline, CDR1 SNHLY and CDR2 FYNNEI. Between the trimmed V and J ends, which lost 11 bases and 0 bases, there was a span of 11 bases. This CDR3 has 13 amino acids.